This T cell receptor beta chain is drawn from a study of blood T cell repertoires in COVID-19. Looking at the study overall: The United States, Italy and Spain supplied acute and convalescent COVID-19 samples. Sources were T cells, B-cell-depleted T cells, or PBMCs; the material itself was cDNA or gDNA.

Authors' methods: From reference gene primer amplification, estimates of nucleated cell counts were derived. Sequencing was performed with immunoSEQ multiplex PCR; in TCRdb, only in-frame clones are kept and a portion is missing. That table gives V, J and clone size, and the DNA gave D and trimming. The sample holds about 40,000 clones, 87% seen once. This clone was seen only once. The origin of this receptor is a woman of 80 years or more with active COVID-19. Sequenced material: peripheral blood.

The CDR3, as DNA: TGTGCCAGCAGTTTATTTGGCAGCGGCTCCTACAATGAGCAGTTCTTC. Translating it yields CASSLFGSGSYNEQFF. The chain carries TRBV28 and TRBJ2-1; weak D call: TRBD2 (5 bases). In germline, CDR1 is MDHEN, CDR2 SYDVKM. The CDR3 totals 16 residues. V lost 1 base and J lost 0, with 10 bases in between.